A single sample is the source of the 10 T cell receptor beta chains below, sequenced in a study of CD8+CD57+ T cells in acquired aplastic anemia. An expansion of CD8+CD57+ cells by flow cytometry had been shown in patients chosen for sequencing. TCR beta VDJ and CDR3 profiling used genomic DNA as template. MiXCR, applied by TCRdb to the reads, yields one record per CDR3 protein. This sample yields over 150,000 distinct CDR3 sequences, of which around half are seen a single time; 2.5% to 3% belongs to the top ten. Sequenced material: sorted CD4+, CD8+, or CD8+CD57+ T cells (not recorded which) from PBMCs. The receptors come from a human donor with aplastic anemia.

This clonotype was recorded once. The CDR3 region has the DNA TGTGCTAGTGCCCCTGCCGGGGCACACGAGCAGTACTTC. It yields the protein CASAPAGAHEQYF. The V and J genes are TRBV12-5 and TRBJ2-7; D tentatively reads TRBD1 or TRBD2 (5 bases each). CDR1 and CDR2 (germline): LGHNT, FRNRAP. The CDR3 loop spans 13 amino acids. V was pared by 7 bases and J by 5 bases, with 15 bases between. Together with reference TRBV12-5 and TRBJ2-7, the CDR3 gives the full variable domain: DARVTQTPRHKVTEMGQEVTMRCQPILGHNTVFWYRQTMMQGLELLAYFRNRAPLDDSGMPKDRFSAEMPDATLATLKIQPSEPRDSAVYFCASAPAGAHEQYFGPGTRLTVT.

This clonotype was detected only once. The chain combines TRBV20-1 with TRBJ2-5; either TRBD1 or TRBD2 may supply D (6 bases each). Germline-derived CDR1 and CDR2 are DFQATT and SNEGSKA (reference sequence). Trimming took off 0 bases at V and 3 bases at J, with 17 bases between the two ends. CDR3 length equals 16 residues. CDR3 amino acids: CSARDWGARLEETQYF. CDR3 DNA: TGCAGTGCTAGAGATTGGGGGGCGAGGTTAGAAGAGACCCAGTACTTC.

The chain uses TRBV2 and TRBJ2-7, with a weak D call TRBD2 (5 bases). There are 12 residues in the CDR3. The germline CDR1 and CDR2 sequences are SNHLY and FYNNEI. Trimming pared 3 bases from V and 6 bases from J, leaving 9 bases between. This CDR3 reads CASSDLRAEQYF. CDR3 sequence (DNA): TGTGCCAGCAGTGATTTGAGGGCCGAGCAGTACTTC.

Points on this clonotype: The junction does not match germline at one end; this may be a read error. The CDR3 bases are TGCAGCGTTGAGGTCAGACATTATGGCTACGCCTTC. Amino acids: CSVEVRHYGYAF. The rearrangement links TRBV29-1 to TRBJ1-2, with D unclear. Germline V lookup: CDR1 SQVTM, CDR2 ANQGSEA. The CDR3 is 12 amino acids.

This clonotype was detected many times. The chain is built from TRBV11-2 and TRBJ1-6, with D uncertain. The germline V gene has CDR1 SGHAT and CDR2 FQNNGV. This CDR3 contains 14 residues. V was shortened by 7 bases and J by 5 bases, with 12 bases between the two germline ends. The CDR3 DNA reads as TGTGCCAGCAACCCGACTCTGCATAATTCACCCCTCCACTTT. This sequence encodes CASNPTLHNSPLHF.

Regarding this clonotype: Given a much more abundant clone one base away, this may be a read error. J is TRBJ1-6 and V is TRBV12-3 or TRBV12-4; a weak D match, TRBD1 (5 bases). CDR3 length equals 13 residues. V shed 4 bases and J shed 6 bases, with 7 bases lying between them. The DNA for the CDR3 is TGTGCCAGCAGTTCCCAGGGTAATTCACCCCTCCACTTT. Residues: CASSSQGNSPLHF.

This clonotype was picked up many times. The chain employs TRBV29-1 and TRBJ1-1; D is unclear. Trimming took off 4 bases at V and 4 bases at J, with 13 bases between the two ends. Germline CDR1 is SQVTM and CDR2 is ANQGSEA. This CDR3 is built from 13 residues. DNA of the CDR3: TGCAGCGTTGGAAACGGGGTCGGCACTGAAGCTTTCTTT. It specifies CSVGNGVGTEAFF.

The chain links TRBV27 to TRBJ1-6, with a weak D call TRBD1 (5 bases). In germline, CDR1 is MNHEY, CDR2 SMNVEV (reference sequence). The V end was cut by 6 bases, the J end by 10 bases, with 13 bases between. There are 13 residues in the CDR3. As DNA, the CDR3 is TGTGCCAGCAGAAAAAGCAGGGAATCACCCCTCCACTTT. This encodes CASRKSRESPLHF.

The CDR3, as DNA: TGTGCCACCAGCAGCGAGGGGAGGGTTCACGGTTCACCCCTCCACTTT. It specifies CATSSEGRVHGSPLHF. The chain links TRBV15 to TRBJ1-6; possible D gene TRBD1, 5 bases. The CDR3 runs to 16 residues. CDR1 and CDR2 from the germline V gene are LNHNV and YYDKDF (reference sequence). V was clipped by 3 bases and J by 9 bases, with 18 bases between them.

This clonotype was counted at least ten times. The rearrangement links TRBV20-1 to TRBJ1-1, with a tentative D call TRBD1 (5 bases). CDR3 length: 13 residues. Deletions cut 4 bases from V and 1 base from J, with 10 bases between. Looked up from germline, CDR1 is DFQATT and CDR2 is SNEGSKA (reference sequence). This CDR3 is CSATDGGNTEAFF. The CDR3 DNA reads TGCAGTGCTACGGACGGGGGGAACACTGAAGCTTTCTTT.